The T cell receptor (beta chain) under discussion was sequenced for a study of blood T cell repertoires in COVID-19. Germline loops: CDR1 SGDLS, CDR2 YYNGEE. V shed 4 bases, J shed 4 bases, and the junction held 9 bases outside the gene matches. This CDR3 region has 16 residues. Assay used: immunoSEQ multiplex PCR; TCRdb lists only in-frame clones, some missing. This sample yields about 530,000 clones, of which approximately 91% are seen a single time; roughly 8% belongs to the top ten. Source material: peripheral blood. The J gene is TRBJ2-1, the V gene TRBV9; 9 bases map to TRBD2. The receptor comes from a woman aged 45 to 65 with COVID-19, enrolled during active disease. The CDR3 nucleotides are TGTGCCAGCAGCCCAGGCGGGAGGGGGCTTTACAATGAGCAGTTCTTC. It specifies CASSPGGRGLYNEQFF. The whole variable domain, remainder taken from reference TRBV9 and TRBJ2-1, is DSGVTQTPKHLITATGQRVTLRCSPRSGDLSVYWYQQSLDQGLQFLIQYYNGEERAKGNILERFSAQQFPDLHSELNLSSLELGDSALYFCASSPGGRGLYNEQFFGPGTRLTVL.